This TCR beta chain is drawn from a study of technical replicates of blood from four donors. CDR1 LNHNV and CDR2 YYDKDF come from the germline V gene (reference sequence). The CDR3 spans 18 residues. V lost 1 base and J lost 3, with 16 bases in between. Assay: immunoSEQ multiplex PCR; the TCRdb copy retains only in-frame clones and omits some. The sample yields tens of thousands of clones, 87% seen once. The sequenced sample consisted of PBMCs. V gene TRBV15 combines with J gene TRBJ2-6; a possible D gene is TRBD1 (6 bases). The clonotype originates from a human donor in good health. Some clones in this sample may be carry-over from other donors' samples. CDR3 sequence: CATSRVVQGIGGANVLTF. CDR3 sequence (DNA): TGTGCCACCAGCAGAGTAGTTCAGGGGATTGGTGGGGCCAACGTCCTGACTTTC. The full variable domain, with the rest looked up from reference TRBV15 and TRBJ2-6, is DAMVIQNPRYQVTQFGKPVTLSCSQTLNHNVMYWYQQKSSQAPKLLFHYYDKDFNNEADTPDNFQSRRPNTSFCFLDIRSPGLGDTAMYLCATSRVVQGIGGANVLTFGAGSRLTVL.